Below, 18 T cell receptor beta chains from the same sample are listed, as sequenced in a study of T-cell reconstitution after alpha-beta-depleted transplantation in children. A library of TCRbeta sequences, prepared with unique molecular identifiers, was generated. In TCRdb, the PCR reads were re-called with MiXCR into one record per CDR3 protein. The table shows about 610,000 distinct CDR3 sequences, with about 10% occurring only once. The specimen was PBMCs from the stem cell graft donor, collected from the stem cell graft. These receptors were obtained from a human donor who donated a stem cell graft to a child with acute myeloid leukemia.

This clonotype was counted ten times or more. This chain's CDR3 is CASSPSPDRVSTEAFF. The CDR3 nucleotides read TGCGCCAGCAGCCCCTCCCCCGACAGGGTTTCAACTGAAGCTTTCTTT. The chain is built from TRBV5-1 and TRBJ1-1; 7 bases align to TRBD1. Unmatched junction bases numbered 14, after V lost 4 bases and J lost 5 bases. The CDR3 covers 16 residues. Per the germline V gene, CDR1 is SGHRS and CDR2 is YFSETQ.

Many counts were recorded for this clonotype. This chain uses TRBV12-3 or TRBV12-4 with TRBJ1-2; D call uncertain. CDR3 length equals 11 residues. The V gene lost 7 bases and the J gene lost 1 base, with 4 bases spanning the gap. CDR3 protein: CASIVNYGYTF. The CDR3 coding sequence is TGTGCCAGCATTGTTAACTATGGCTACACCTTC.

This clonotype was detected many times. The V and J genes are TRBV5-1 and TRBJ2-3; possibly TRBD2 for D (6 bases). Between the trimmed V and J ends, which lost 6 bases and 3 bases, there was a span of 14 bases. The CDR3 contains 14 residues. Per germline, CDR1 SGHRS and CDR2 YFSETQ. CDR3 in DNA: TGCGCCAGCAATTTCGGGGGAGGTACAGATACGCAGTATTTT. The encoded protein is CASNFGGGTDTQYF.

The V call is TRBV9, the J call TRBJ1-3, with D possibly TRBD1 on 5 matching bases. Germline V gives CDR1 SGDLS, CDR2 YYNGEE. Trimming pared 4 bases from V and 0 bases from J, leaving 14 bases between. CDR3 length: 16 amino acids. In DNA, the CDR3 is TGTGCCAGCAGCCCTTGGACACGGACCTCTGGAAACACCATATATTTT. It encodes CASSPWTRTSGNTIYF.

Ten or more counts support this clonotype. The chain recombines TRBV20-1 with TRBJ2-7, with 7 bases aligning to TRBD2. V was clipped by 2 bases and J by 3 bases; unmatched bases: 1. Germline CDR1 is DFQATT and CDR2 is SNEGSKA (reference sequence). This CDR3 spans 12 amino acids. CDR3 in amino acids: CSARPGGYEQYF. DNA of the CDR3: TGCAGTGCTAGACCGGGAGGCTACGAGCAGTACTTC.

Only one count was recorded for this clonotype. The chain couples TRBV12-3 or TRBV12-4 to TRBJ2-5; D unclear. The V and J ends lost 6 bases and 1 base respectively, with 9 bases between them. The CDR3 totals 13 residues. CDR3 DNA sequence: TGTGCCAGCAGGGAACTAAGCCAAGAGACCCAGTACTTC. Translation gives CASRELSQETQYF.

Of note for this clonotype: One junction end disagrees with the germline gene, perhaps due to a read error. The chain links TRBV9 to TRBJ2-1, with D perhaps matching TRBD2 (6 bases). The CDR3 is made up of 16 amino acids. Germline CDR1 is SGDLS and CDR2 is YYNGEE. The CDR3 bases are TGTGCCAGCAGCCCCCTCGAGGGACTCACCTACAATAAGCAGTTCTTC. Protein product: CASSPLEGLTYNKQFF.

The sample holds many counts of this clonotype. The chain's CDR3 is CASGLRGAETQYF. CDR3 DNA: TGTGCTAGTGGTTTGAGGGGCGCGGAGACCCAGTACTTC. The chain is built from TRBV12-5 and TRBJ2-5; weak D call: TRBD1 (5 bases). This CDR3 is built from 13 residues. Germline V gives CDR1 LGHNT, CDR2 FRNRAP. V lost 2 bases and J lost 5, with 9 bases in between.

The chain couples TRBV12-3 or TRBV12-4 to TRBJ1-2, with D maybe TRBD1 (6 bases). This CDR3 has 17 amino acids. Trimming removed 8 bases from V and 8 bases from J, with 30 bases in between. The CDR3 DNA reads TGTGCCAGCCTTTTCGGGGGGCACTCGAGCGTACCAGAAGGCTACACCTTC. This sequence encodes CASLFGGHSSVPEGYTF.

The J gene is TRBJ2-7, the V gene TRBV5-6, with 8 bases identical to TRBD1. From germline, CDR1 is SGHDT and CDR2 YYEEEE. This CDR3 is built from 14 residues. J was trimmed by 3 bases and V by 4 bases; bases with no gene match: 6. CDR3 nucleotide sequence: TGTGCCAGCAGCCACGGGACAGGCAGCTACGAGCAGTACTTC. Protein: CASSHGTGSYEQYF.

The CDR3 here is CASSMQGFETQYF. As DNA, the CDR3 is TGTGCCAGCAGTATGCAGGGTTTCGAGACCCAGTACTTC. The chain has TRBV5-4 and TRBJ2-5; tentative D call: TRBD1 (5 bases). Germline V gene data show CDR1 as SGHNT and CDR2 as YYREEE (reference sequence). With 5 bases removed from V and 5 bases from J, the gap between germline ends came to 13 bases. CDR3 length: 13 residues.

The chain carries TRBV7-2 and TRBJ1-5; D is ambiguous. Germline CDR1 SGHTA, CDR2 FQGNSA. V gave up 4 bases and J gave up 5 bases, with 9 bases separating them. CDR3 size: 13 residues. CDR3 region: CASSSRLDQPQHF. CDR3 bases: TGTGCCAGCAGCTCTAGGTTAGATCAGCCCCAGCATTTT.

Only a few counts were recorded for this clonotype. The chain carries TRBV5-5 and TRBJ2-5; 10 positions agree with TRBD2. CDR3 length: 14 residues. The germline V gene encodes CDR1 SGHKS and CDR2 YYEKEE (reference sequence). The junction had 8 bases not matched to a gene; V was cut back by 7 bases and J by 5 bases. The CDR3 is CASRQREGYETQYF. The CDR3 DNA sequence: TGTGCCAGCCGCCAGCGGGAGGGGTACGAGACCCAGTACTTC.

V usage is TRBV27 and J usage is TRBJ2-5; tentative D call: TRBD1 (6 bases). This CDR3 contains 14 residues. Trimming shortened V by 5 bases and J by 5 bases, and 15 bases separated the two germline ends. CDR1 is MNHEY, CDR2 SMNVEV, per germline (reference sequence). CDR3 coding DNA: TGTGCCAGCAGTATAATAGACAGGAGTGAGACCCAGTACTTC. Translated, it gives CASSIIDRSETQYF.

The genes are TRBV6-5 and TRBJ1-4; D possibly corresponds to TRBD1 (6 bases). The CDR3 has 15 amino acids. V was shortened by 2 bases and J by 8 bases, with 15 bases between the two germline ends. Looked up from germline, CDR1 is MNHEY and CDR2 is SVGAGI. The CDR3 is CASSYIGTLNEKLFF. CDR3 nucleotides: TGTGCCAGCAGTTACATTGGGACACTGAACGAAAAACTGTTTTTT.

The J gene is TRBJ2-1, the V gene TRBV20-1; 11 bases are a match to TRBD1. After removal of 7 bases from V and 9 bases from J, the junction contained 5 bases not matched to a gene. The CDR3 runs 12 residues. Germline V gene lookup returns CDR1 DFQATT and CDR2 SNEGSKA (reference sequence). The CDR3 here is CSGGQGVGEQFF. The CDR3 nucleotides read TGCAGTGGGGGACAGGGGGTTGGTGAGCAGTTCTTC.

This chain uses TRBV15 with TRBJ2-1; D tentatively reads TRBD1 or TRBD2 (5 bases each). Germline loops: CDR1 LNHNV, CDR2 YYDKDF (reference sequence). The CDR3 has 15 amino acids. V dropped 1 base and J dropped 8 bases, with 15 bases sitting between them. This chain's CDR3 is CATSRGRTGTDEQFF. Here the CDR3 DNA reads TGTGCCACCAGCAGAGGACGGACTGGGACCGATGAGCAGTTCTTC.

This clonotype was counted at least ten times. The V gene is TRBV20-1, the J gene TRBJ2-3, with TRBD1 matching over 7 bases. There are 13 residues in the CDR3. Looked up from germline, CDR1 is DFQATT and CDR2 is SNEGSKA (reference sequence). V shed 6 bases, J shed 6 bases, and the junction held 9 bases outside the gene matches. The CDR3 protein is CSAGRGGKDTQYF. The CDR3 DNA sequence: TGCAGTGCCGGGCGAGGGGGCAAGGATACGCAGTATTTT.